The 5 T cell receptor beta chains below were found in one sample sequenced in a study of CD8+ T cells in alopecia areata. Reverse transcription of extracted RNA yielded cDNA, which provided the sequencing template. Method: immunoSEQ multiplex PCR; TCRdb's copy keeps in-frame clones and lacks some. The sample records about 180,000 clones, about half being singletons. Specified treatment: oral pan-JAK inhibitor, 5-10 mg twice daily. The starting material was CD8+ T cells sorted from blood, obtained at week 52, from a patient treated with tofacitinib. The source is a human donor with alopecia areata.

The V and J genes are TRBV7-9 and TRBJ1-1; D is undetermined. Germline assignment: CDR1 SEHNR and CDR2 FQNEAQ (reference sequence). V lost 2 bases to trimming and J lost 4 bases, with 8 bases between them. This CDR3 is 13 amino acids long. CDR3 in amino acids: CASSLTPGTEAFF. The CDR3 DNA reads TGTGCCAGCAGCTTAACCCCTGGCACTGAAGCTTTCTTT.

V usage is TRBV11-2 and J usage is TRBJ1-1; D gene uncertain. The germline CDR1 and CDR2 sequences are SGHAT and FQNNGV. The V gene lost 5 bases and the J gene lost 6 bases, with 7 bases spanning the gap. The CDR3 covers 11 residues. The CDR3 DNA reads as TGTGCCAGCAGCCGTACGGCTGAAGCTTTCTTT. This gives the protein CASSRTAEAFF.

There are a few counts of this clone. V and J are TRBV29-1 and TRBJ2-7; D is ambiguous. Deletions cut 0 bases from V and 2 bases from J, with 14 bases between. Germline V gives CDR1 SQVTM, CDR2 ANQGSEA. The CDR3 is 15 residues long. The CDR3 DNA sequence: TGCAGCGTTGAAGAGGGGTTGAAAGAGACCTACGAGCAGTACTTC. This translates into CSVEEGLKETYEQYF.

This clone occurred a few times. The rearrangement joins TRBV6-6 to TRBJ1-5; D ambiguous. Germline assignment: CDR1 MNHNY and CDR2 SVGAGI (reference sequence). The CDR3 is 14 amino acids. With 5 bases removed from V and 3 bases from J, the gap between germline ends came to 11 bases. CDR3 coding DNA: TGTGCCAGCAGTGTACAGTCTAACAATCAGCCCCAGCATTTT. It is translated as CASSVQSNNQPQHF.

The CDR3 reads CASSRDFNYGYTF. The CDR3 DNA is TGCGCCAGCAGCCGGGACTTTAACTATGGCTACACCTTC. The chain recombines TRBV5-1 with TRBJ1-2; a weak D match, TRBD1 (5 bases). There are 13 residues in the CDR3. V was trimmed by 4 bases and J by 1 base, leaving 8 bases between them. Germline lookup yields CDR1 SGHRS and CDR2 YFSETQ.